This T cell receptor beta chain was sequenced in a study of shared clonotypes between healthy human individuals. Only in-frame clones appear in the TCRdb table, and some are missing; sequencing was by immunoSEQ multiplex PCR. The profile shows about 2.4 million clones, more than 80% of them singletons. The germline gives CDR1 MGHDK, CDR2 SYGVNS. With V trimmed by 3 bases and J by 5 bases, 15 bases remained unmatched. The CDR3 spans 17 residues. Study-level findings and limits: Larger estimated richness was generally seen in naive subsets than in memory subsets.

As regards this clone: Its antigen is not known.

Naive CD4+ cells were CD45RA-selected; the remaining cells were memory. The source is a man in his late teens or twenties in good health. The sample taken for sequencing was naive CD4+ T cells sorted from blood. Regarding subset: CD45RA+ positively selected. V usage is TRBV25-1 and J usage is TRBJ2-5; 7 bases align to TRBD1. In DNA, the CDR3 is TGTGCCAGCAGTGACCTCCAAGGGGGCGCTGAGAGGGAGACCCAGTACTTC. Translated, it gives CASSDLQGGAERETQYF.